The rows below give T cell receptor beta chains drawn from one sample of a study of blood T cell repertoires in COVID-19. The method was immunoSEQ multiplex PCR; TCRdb's version includes in-frame clones alone and lacks a portion of them. Among 100,000 to 150,000 clones listed, 88% were seen once. The source material was peripheral blood. The origin of the receptors is a human donor in a cohort sampled during active COVID-19. CDR3s include the opening cysteine and the closing phenylalanine or tryptophan. Fields, in order: V gene, clone size, CDR3 protein. Not all rows give a size; the values are once, few, many and, for expanded clones, a class.

TRBV6-8,.,CASRATLPRDNEQFF
TRBV27,.,CASSYMSRAKNIQYF
TRBV29-1,.,CSVGGQPNEKLFF
TRBV5-1,.,CASSAEVPRGYSTSPLHF
TRBV12-2,once,CASRLFRASNQPQHF
TRBV10-3,.,CAISPSAGGPYEQYF
TRBV7-9,.,CASSLFTGRDEKLFF
TRBV6-5,.,CARPTGGILYEQYF
TRBV5-5,.,CASSLYSSGASSYEQYF
TRBV23-1,.,CATRLDTEQFF
TRBV2,.,CASSEDGEKPQHF
TRBV20-1,.,CSASPGTGVGAGELFF
TRBV4-2,few,CASSPRIAGLSSYEQYF
TRBV28,.,CASSNRGEQYF
TRBV19,.,CASSGQVTNEKLFF
TRBV7-2,.,CASRRIQGAWSPLHF
TRBV4-2,.,CASSQEGQGAREQYF
TRBV29-1,.,CSVGGLAVYEQYF
TRBV11-1,once,CASSMTGAMNGYTF
TRBV19,.,CASSIRGLAGATANTGELFF
TRBV5-6,.,CASSFEWTGGETQYF
TRBV6-5,.,CASKIGTSYEQYF
TRBV18,.,CASSPGQISSYEQYF
TRBV5-1,.,CASSPDIPVTDTQYF
TRBV28,once,CASSFSDYGDYTF
TRBV7-9,.,CASSPGVAESTQYF
TRBV25-1,once,CASSGGTGIYEQYF
TRBV11-2,once,CASSSPPAGVRGETQYF
TRBV6-6,.,CASFTSGSYEQYF
TRBV3-1/TRBV3-2,few,CASSQVASLAKNIQYF
TRBV20-1,.,CSASGPGNEQFF
TRBV7-9,.,CASSLAAGGRAHEQFF
TRBV10-3,.,CAIRDTIYEQYF
TRBV9,.,CASSPLGTGGGSGANVLTF
TRBV3-1/TRBV3-2,.,CASSQDPTAFMWGNTGELFF
TRBV19,.,CASSIRQISGNTIYF
TRBV5-5,.,CASSLTLRGPNNEQFF
TRBV2,.,CASRVSAAQDTQYF
TRBV6-7,.,CASSYVLWSSYNEQFF
TRBV10-1,.,CASSTAEGHEQYF
TRBV18,.,CASSPPSLRTSGFRGELFF
TRBV10-3,.,CAIRDRPNISGNTIYF
TRBV30,.,CAWSGGLTGNTIYF
TRBV19,.,CASSIPRTDSNQPQHF
TRBV6-6,.,CASRGTADYGYTF
TRBV5-1,few,CASSPGAGDYNEQFF
TRBV4-1,.,CASSQESGRDYMDIQYF
TRBV6-5,.,CASSLRRTGNGYTF
TRBV19,.,CASSFSPGQGINEQYF
TRBV11-1,.,CAAAGGPNGELFF
TRBV2,.,CASITQDSRYGYTF
TRBV6-1,.,CASSEIYDEQYF
TRBV7-9,.,CASIPLSGAASYEQYF